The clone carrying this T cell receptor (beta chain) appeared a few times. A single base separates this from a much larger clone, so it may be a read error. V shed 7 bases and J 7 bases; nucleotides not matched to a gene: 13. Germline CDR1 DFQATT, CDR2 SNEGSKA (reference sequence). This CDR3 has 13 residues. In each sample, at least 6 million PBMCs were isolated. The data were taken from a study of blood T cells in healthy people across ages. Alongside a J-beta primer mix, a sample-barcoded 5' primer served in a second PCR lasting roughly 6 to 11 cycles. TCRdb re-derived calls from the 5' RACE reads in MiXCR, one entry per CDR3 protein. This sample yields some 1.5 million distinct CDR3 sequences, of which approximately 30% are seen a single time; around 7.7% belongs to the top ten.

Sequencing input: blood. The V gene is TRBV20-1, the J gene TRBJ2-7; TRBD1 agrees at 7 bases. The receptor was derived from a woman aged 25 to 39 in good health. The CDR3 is CSGDSPTYNEQYF. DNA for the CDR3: TGCAGTGGGGACAGTCCAACCTACAATGAGCAGTACTTC.